A selection of T cell receptor beta chains follows, all from one sample in a study of CD8+ T cells in alopecia areata. TCRdb's copy holds only in-frame clones and misses some; the assay was immunoSEQ multiplex PCR. The sample includes about 260,000 clones, roughly 60% of them seen just once. The specimen comprised CD4+ T cells sorted from blood, sampled around week 54, from a patient treated with tofacitinib. These receptors were taken from a human donor with alopecia areata. CDR3s include the opening cysteine and the closing phenylalanine or tryptophan. A D gene is named only where the DNA matches it firmly. For some rows the clone size is stated as once, few or many, or as a class when expanded; others skip it.

clone size,V gene,D gene,CDR3 length,J gene,CDR3 protein,CDR3 DNA
NA,TRBV30,NA,14,TRBJ1-2,CAWSVGVRGYGYTF,TGTGCCTGGAGTGTAGGGGTCAGGGGCTATGGCTACACCTTC
NA,TRBV30,TRBD2,14,TRBJ2-5,CAWEKRGLQETQYF,TGTGCCTGGGAAAAGCGGGGGCTCCAAGAGACCCAGTACTTC
NA,TRBV2,NA,13,TRBJ1-1,CASSEAPRTEAFF,TGTGCCAGCAGTGAAGCCCCCCGCACTGAAGCTTTCTTT
NA,TRBV7-9,NA,14,TRBJ2-7,CASSLAGSSYEQYF,TGTGCCAGCAGCTTGGCGGGAAGCTCCTACGAGCAGTACTTC
NA,TRBV30,NA,14,TRBJ1-3,CAWTKGLSGNTIYF,TGTGCCTGGACAAAGGGCCTGTCCGGAAACACCATATATTTT
NA,TRBV30,TRBD2,14,TRBJ2-3,CAWRNGGAGDTQYF,TGTGCCTGGAGAAACGGGGGGGCCGGAGATACGCAGTATTTT
NA,TRBV29-1,NA,14,TRBJ2-5,CSGRKMMYQETQYF,TGCAGCGGGCGGAAGATGATGTACCAAGAGACCCAGTACTTC
NA,TRBV27,TRBD1,14,TRBJ2-1,CASSLGRGSDEQFF,TGTGCCAGCAGTTTAGGCAGGGGGAGCGATGAGCAGTTCTTC
many,TRBV7-2,NA,19,TRBJ1-4,CASSLGSMGLLRTNEKLFF,TGTGCCAGCAGCTTAGGGTCTATGGGGCTTCTACGAACTAATGAAAAACTGTTTTTT
NA,TRBV7-8,TRBD2,16,TRBJ2-5,CASSSYGRGGWETQYF,TGTGCCAGCAGCTCTTATGGCCGGGGGGGCTGGGAGACCCAGTACTTC
NA,TRBV29-1,NA,13,TRBJ1-4,CSVRDRANEKLFF,TGCAGCGTCAGGGACCGGGCTAATGAAAAACTGTTTTTT
NA,TRBV5-8,NA,20,TRBJ1-4,CASSLPGGLTSRATNEKLFF,TGTGCCAGCAGCTTGCCCGGGGGACTGACTTCTAGGGCAACTAATGAAAAACTGTTTTTT
NA,TRBV4-3,TRBD2,16,TRBJ2-5,CASSQEGLAGDETQYF,TGCGCCAGCAGCCAAGAGGGACTAGCGGGGGACGAGACCCAGTACTTC
NA,TRBV27,TRBD2,12,TRBJ2-4,CASSPPGRVMHF,TGTGCCAGCAGCCCGCCCGGGAGGGTAATGCACTTC
NA,TRBV20-1,NA,11,TRBJ2-1,CSARGRNEQFF,TGCAGTGCTAGAGGCCGAAATGAGCAGTTCTTC
NA,TRBV25-1,NA,15,TRBJ1-5,CASSEWGQGDQPQHF,TGTGCCAGCAGTGAATGGGGCCAGGGTGATCAGCCCCAGCATTTT
few,TRBV5-4,NA,15,TRBJ2-1,CASSFTQNSYNEQFF,TGTGCCAGCAGCTTCACACAGAACTCCTACAATGAGCAGTTCTTC
NA,TRBV15,TRBD1,15,TRBJ1-4,CATSLGTGQNEKLFF,TGTGCCACCAGCTTGGGAACGGGACAGAATGAAAAACTGTTTTTT
once,TRBV5-1,NA,16,TRBJ2-1,CASSLGPGGRDNEQFF,TGCGCCAGCAGCTTGGGACCCGGGGGCCGGGACAATGAGCAGTTCTTC
NA,TRBV5-6,NA,14,TRBJ2-5,CASSLRRLQETQYF,TGTGCCAGCAGCTTGAGGCGCCTACAAGAGACCCAGTACTTC
few,TRBV5-1,NA,13,TRBJ2-1,CASSMTGSNEQFF,TGCGCCAGCAGTATGACAGGCAGTAATGAGCAGTTCTTC
NA,TRBV18,TRBD2,16,TRBJ2-1,CASSPFTGGLDNEQFF,TGTGCCAGCTCACCGTTTACGGGGGGGCTCGACAATGAGCAGTTCTTC
NA,TRBV18,NA,15,TRBJ2-5,CASSPRKGTQETQYF,TGTGCCAGCTCACCCCGGAAGGGAACCCAAGAGACCCAGTACTTC
NA,TRBV7-9,NA,15,TRBJ2-4,CASSPPGGLGNIQYF,TGTGCCAGCAGCCCGCCGGGCGGTCTCGGTAACATTCAGTACTTC
few,TRBV29-1,NA,13,TRBJ1-1,CSARRGEGTEAFF,TGCAGCGCCAGAAGGGGGGAAGGGACTGAAGCTTTCTTT
NA,TRBV20-1,TRBD2,11,TRBJ2-3,CSVWGGDTQYF,TGCAGTGTATGGGGGGGGGATACGCAGTATTTT
NA,TRBV5-6,NA,12,TRBJ2-1,CASSPGFNEQFF,TGTGCCAGCAGCCCGGGGTTCAATGAGCAGTTCTTC
NA,TRBV7-2,TRBD2,14,TRBJ2-3,CASRTSGGANTQYF,TGTGCCAGCAGGACTAGCGGGGGGGCAAATACGCAGTATTTT
NA,TRBV4-3,NA,15,TRBJ1-2,CASSQDRRRTYGYTF,TGCGCCAGCAGCCAAGATAGGCGCAGGACTTATGGCTACACCTTC
NA,TRBV29-1,TRBD2,13,TRBJ2-5,CSVLRGGRETQYF,TGCAGCGTCCTTCGGGGGGGCAGGGAGACCCAGTACTTC
NA,TRBV30,TRBD1,15,TRBJ2-3,CAWSVLGGARDTQYF,TGTGCCTGGAGTGTACTAGGGGGCGCGAGGGATACGCAGTATTTT
NA,TRBV5-1,TRBD1,15,TRBJ2-5,CASSSRTGAQETQYF,TGCGCCAGCAGCTCGCGGACAGGCGCCCAAGAGACCCAGTACTTC
NA,TRBV20-1,NA,11,TRBJ2-5,CSARVEETQYF,TGCAGTGCTAGAGTGGAAGAGACCCAGTACTTC
NA,TRBV9,NA,15,TRBJ2-1,CASSVLGDTYNEQFF,TGTGCCAGCAGCGTCTTGGGGGATACCTACAATGAGCAGTTCTTC
few,TRBV2,TRBD1,11,TRBJ1-5,CASSGQGVIHF,TGTGCCAGCAGTGGACAGGGCGTCATACATTTT
NA,TRBV5-7,NA,13,TRBJ2-7,CAIITQGPYEQYF,TGTGCCATCATTACCCAGGGGCCCTACGAGCAGTACTTC
NA,TRBV9,NA,14,TRBJ2-5,CASSVRAGAETQYF,TGTGCCAGCAGCGTGAGGGCGGGGGCAGAGACCCAGTACTTC
NA,TRBV30,TRBD1,12,TRBJ2-7,CASQNRGHEQYF,TGTGCCTCACAAAACAGGGGCCACGAGCAGTACTTC
NA,TRBV7-2,NA,15,TRBJ1-5,CASSVRGSSNQPQHF,TGTGCCAGCAGCGTCAGGGGAAGTAGCAATCAGCCCCAGCATTTT
NA,TRBV11-2,NA,15,TRBJ2-3,CASSLDLASTDTQYF,TGTGCCAGCAGCTTAGATCTGGCGAGCACAGATACGCAGTATTTT
NA,TRBV2,NA,16,TRBJ2-6,CASSESGLSGANVLTF,TGTGCCAGCAGTGAATCAGGATTATCTGGGGCCAACGTCCTGACTTTC
NA,TRBV7-7,TRBD1,13,TRBJ2-5,CASSPTGGETQYF,TGTGCTAGCAGCCCCACAGGGGGGGAGACCCAGTACTTC
NA,TRBV4-1,NA,12,TRBJ2-1,CASSQGGNEQFF,TGCGCCAGCAGCCAGGGGGGAAATGAGCAGTTCTTC
NA,TRBV29-1,NA,14,TRBJ2-1,CSVGAGGAYNEQFF,TGCAGCGTGGGGGCTGGCGGGGCTTACAATGAGCAGTTCTTC
NA,TRBV29-1,NA,13,TRBJ2-7,CSVWQGLSYEQYF,TGCAGCGTTTGGCAGGGCCTCTCCTACGAGCAGTACTTC
NA,TRBV29-1,TRBD1,13,TRBJ2-7,CSVAGQGRHEQYF,TGCAGCGTCGCGGGACAGGGGAGGCACGAGCAGTACTTC
NA,TRBV23-1,NA,13,TRBJ1-5,CARPVPWIKPQHF,TGCGCCAGACCTGTTCCGTGGATCAAGCCCCAGCATTTT
NA,TRBV4-3,NA,17,TRBJ1-2,CASSHRPAVRRNYGYTF,TGCGCCAGCAGCCACCGCCCGGCGGTCCGGCGAAACTATGGCTACACCTTC